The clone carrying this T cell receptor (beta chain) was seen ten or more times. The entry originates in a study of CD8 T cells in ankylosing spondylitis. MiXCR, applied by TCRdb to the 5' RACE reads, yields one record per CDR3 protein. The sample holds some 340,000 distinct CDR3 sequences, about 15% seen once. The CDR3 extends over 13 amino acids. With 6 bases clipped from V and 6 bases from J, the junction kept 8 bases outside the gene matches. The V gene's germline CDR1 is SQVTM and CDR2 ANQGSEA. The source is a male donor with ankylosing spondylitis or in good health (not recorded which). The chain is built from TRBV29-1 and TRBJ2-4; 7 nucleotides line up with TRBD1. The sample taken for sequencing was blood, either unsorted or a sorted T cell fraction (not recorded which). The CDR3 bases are TGCAGCGTAGAGACAGGGTCTAGAAACATTCAGTACTTC. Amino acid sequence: CSVETGSRNIQYF.